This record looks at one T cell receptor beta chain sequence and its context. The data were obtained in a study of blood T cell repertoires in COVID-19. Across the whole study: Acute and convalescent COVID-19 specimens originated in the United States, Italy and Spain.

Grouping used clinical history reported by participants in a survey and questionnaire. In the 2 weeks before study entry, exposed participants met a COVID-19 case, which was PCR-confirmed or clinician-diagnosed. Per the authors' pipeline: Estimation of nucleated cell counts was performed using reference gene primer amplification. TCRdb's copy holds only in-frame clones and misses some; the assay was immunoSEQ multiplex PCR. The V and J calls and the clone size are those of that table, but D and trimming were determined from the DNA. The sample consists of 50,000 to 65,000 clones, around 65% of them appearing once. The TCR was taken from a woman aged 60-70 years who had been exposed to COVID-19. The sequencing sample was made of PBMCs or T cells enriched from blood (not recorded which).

CDR3 sequence: CSVKSGVGATEAFF. The CDR3 DNA follows: TGCAGCGTCAAGAGTGGGGTTGGGGCCACTGAAGCTTTCTTT. V and J are TRBV29-1 and TRBJ1-1, with D perhaps TRBD1 (5 bases). CDR1 is SQVTM and CDR2 is ANQGSEA in the germline V gene. V was pared by 6 bases and J by 4 bases, with 18 bases between. This CDR3 has 14 amino acids.